Listed below are T cell receptor beta chains from one sample, sequenced in a study of T-cell reconstitution after alpha-beta-depleted transplantation in children. MiXCR, run by TCRdb on the PCR reads, gives a single entry per CDR3 protein. Of about 610,000 distinct CDR3 sequences in the sample, roughly 10% were seen once. The material sequenced was PBMCs from the stem cell graft donor, taken from the stem cell graft. The receptors derive from a human donor who donated a stem cell graft to a child with acute myeloid leukemia. Both conserved end residues are part of each CDR3. Fields, in order: V gene, D gene, J gene, clone size, CDR3 protein, CDR3 DNA. D genes are given only for firm matches. Clone size, where shown, is once, few, many, or a class for clones that have expanded.

TRBV7-2	-	TRBJ1-1	-	CASSLYGREAFF	TGTGCCAGCAGCTTATACGGTAGAGAAGCTTTCTTT
TRBV11-2	-	TRBJ2-1	-	CASSLNGGGGISYNEQFF	TGTGCCAGCAGCCTAAATGGGGGAGGGGGAATCTCCTACAATGAGCAGTTCTTC
TRBV29-1	TRBD2	TRBJ2-1	-	CSGGLGLAGKDNEQFF	TGCAGCGGTGGACTTGGACTAGCGGGAAAAGACAATGAGCAGTTCTTC
TRBV6-1	-	TRBJ2-7	many	CASSLGPSSPYEQYF	TGTGCCAGCAGCCTCGGACCGAGCTCACCTTACGAGCAGTACTTC
TRBV7-2	-	TRBJ2-7	many	CASSLGPESYEQYF	TGTGCCAGCAGCTTGGGACCTGAGAGCTACGAGCAGTACTTC
TRBV5-1	-	TRBJ1-1	few	CASSLGRVGMNTEAFF	TGCGCCAGCAGCTTGGGAAGGGTGGGCATGAACACTGAAGCTTTCTTT
TRBV7-2	TRBD2	TRBJ2-1	many	CASTPSGRADWGQFF	TGTGCCAGCACCCCAAGCGGGAGGGCCGATTGGGGGCAGTTCTTC
TRBV6-1	TRBD2	TRBJ2-7	-	CASSGTSLAYEQYF	TGTGCCAGCAGCGGGACTAGTCTGGCCTACGAGCAGTACTTC
TRBV27	-	TRBJ2-1	-	CASTTARRDTYNEQFF	TGTGCCAGCACCACCGCCCGGCGGGATACCTACAATGAGCAGTTCTTC
TRBV5-1	-	TRBJ2-1	many	CASSLGPTGAYNEQFF	TGCGCCAGCAGCTTGGGCCCCACCGGGGCCTACAATGAGCAGTTCTTC
TRBV6-5	-	TRBJ2-6	-	CASSYVQGGNGANVLTF	TGTGCCAGCAGTTACGTTCAAGGGGGGAATGGGGCCAACGTCCTGACTTTC
TRBV5-1	-	TRBJ1-1	-	CASSLRQNKGNTEAFF	TGCGCCAGCAGCCTTAGACAGAACAAAGGGAACACTGAAGCTTTCTTT
TRBV15	-	TRBJ2-1	few	CATSRPEGTYNEQFF	TGTGCCACCAGCAGACCGGAGGGGACCTACAATGAGCAGTTCTTC
TRBV28	-	TRBJ2-2	-	CASRVSRGNTGELFF	TGTGCCAGCAGGGTTTCCCGAGGGAACACCGGGGAGCTGTTTTTT
TRBV24-1	TRBD1	TRBJ2-5	few	CATSDPRTGFRETQYF	TGTGCCACCAGTGATCCCAGGACAGGGTTTCGAGAGACCCAGTACTTC
TRBV6-2/TRBV6-3	TRBD2	TRBJ2-1	-	CASSATYSGRTGNEQFF	TGTGCCAGCAGCGCCACCTATAGCGGGAGAACAGGGAATGAGCAGTTCTTC
TRBV6-1	-	TRBJ1-4	-	CANSAQGTTNEKLFF	TGTGCCAACAGTGCCCAGGGGACAACTAATGAAAAACTGTTTTTT
TRBV7-2	-	TRBJ2-3	-	CASSLALGRRRTFLPTDTQYF	TGTGCCAGCAGCTTAGCCTTGGGCAGGCGGCGTACATTCTTACCCACAGATACGCAGTATTTT
TRBV7-8	-	TRBJ2-7	-	CASSLEFYEQYF	TGTGCCAGCAGCTTAGAGTTCTACGAGCAGTACTTC
TRBV28	-	TRBJ2-6	many	CASTDGSGANVLTF	TGTGCCAGCACGGACGGCTCTGGGGCCAACGTCCTGACTTTC
TRBV12-3/TRBV12-4	-	TRBJ2-5	many	CASTLRQEETQYF	TGTGCCAGCACTCTAAGGCAGGAAGAGACCCAGTACTTC
TRBV3-1	TRBD2	TRBJ2-2	-	CASSSRLAGGTGELFF	TGTGCCAGCAGTTCCCGACTAGCGGGTGGCACCGGGGAGCTGTTTTTT
TRBV7-2	-	TRBJ1-1	-	CASSLVGGDVTEAFF	TGTGCCAGCAGCTTAGTAGGGGGGGACGTCACTGAAGCTTTCTTT
TRBV18	-	TRBJ2-3	-	CASSRAHTDTQYF	TGTGCCAGCTCACGGGCTCACACAGATACGCAGTATTTT
TRBV6-2/TRBV6-3	TRBD1	TRBJ2-2	-	CASGRGQYTGELFF	TGTGCCTCCGGAAGGGGGCAGTACACCGGGGAGCTGTTTTTT
TRBV6-5	TRBD2	TRBJ2-3	many	CASSYSMGGRATDTQYF	TGTGCCAGCAGTTACTCGATGGGCGGGAGGGCTACAGATACGCAGTATTTT
TRBV15	-	TRBJ2-7	few	CATSRDGDPGGEQYF	TGTGCCACCAGCAGAGATGGGGACCCTGGAGGGGAGCAGTACTTC
TRBV7-2	-	TRBJ2-3	few	CASSFSGRGQYF	TGTGCCAGCAGCTTTAGTGGTCGGGGGCAGTATTTT
TRBV20-1	TRBD2	TRBJ2-2	few	CSANGLLAGPSTGELFF	TGCAGTGCCAATGGGCTATTAGCGGGGCCTTCGACCGGGGAGCTGTTTTTT
TRBV2	-	TRBJ2-1	many	CASDSSVRDEQFF	TGTGCCAGCGATTCGTCCGTTAGGGATGAGCAGTTCTTC
TRBV12-3/TRBV12-4	-	TRBJ1-2	many	CASSRDSYGYTF	TGTGCCAGCAGTAGGGATTCCTATGGCTACACCTTC
TRBV6-5	-	TRBJ1-1	many	CASSYSGGGTEAFF	TGTGCCAGCAGTTACTCGGGGGGAGGCACTGAAGCTTTCTTT
TRBV20-1	-	TRBJ1-2	-	CSARDGAKRDKGYTF	TGCAGTGCTAGAGATGGGGCAAAAAGGGATAAGGGCTACACCTTC